These 18 T cell receptor beta chains were all obtained from the same sample, sequenced in a study of T cell responses to AZD1222 COVID-19 vaccine (dated by TCRdb to about 2021). Preparation of the library involved the immunoSEQ multiplex PCR assay. The source is immuneACCESS, and TCRdb retained only in-frame sequences with V and J called. Part of the clones is not carried over; for the studies checked, unresolved V genes explain less than half of this, and the remainder is unexplained. This sample comprises fewer than 150,000 clones, around nine tenths of them detected only once. The ten biggest clones cover 6.5% to 7.5% of the sample. Taken with the paper, the label for time point translates to: about 28 days (+/-7) after the second vaccine dose. Here the sequenced sample was peripheral blood, taken 28 days after the second AZD1222 dose. The receptors were sampled from an adult who received the AZD1222 COVID-19 vaccine.

The V and J genes are TRBV4-1 and TRBJ2-7; TRBD2 is a possible D gene (5 bases). The ends were cut back, 1 base at V and 0 bases at J, with 10 bases in the middle. Germline values: CDR1 MGHRA, CDR2 YSYEKL. There are 15 residues in the CDR3. Here the CDR3 DNA reads TGCGCCAGCAGCCAAGGCGGGTCATACTCCTACGAGCAGTACTTC. This translates into CASSQGGSYSYEQYF.

V is TRBV6-5 and J is TRBJ1-2; 8 positions match TRBD1. This CDR3 contains 15 residues. The V gene end was trimmed by 4 bases and the J gene end by 5 bases; junction bases not matched to a gene: 9. Germline lookup yields CDR1 MNHEY and CDR2 SVGAGI. CDR3 sequence: CASSWRPGQEYGYTF. In nucleotides, the CDR3 is TGTGCCAGCAGTTGGCGCCCGGGACAGGAATATGGCTACACCTTC.

The rearrangement uses TRBV11-2 and TRBJ2-7; TRBD1 might be the D (5 bases). Trimming left V 5 bases short and J 2 bases short, with 7 bases between. The CDR3 contains 12 residues. CDR1 is SGHAT, CDR2 FQNNGV, per germline. CDR3 DNA: TGTGCCAGCAGCCCGGACACCTACGAGCAGTACTTC. Its translation: CASSPDTYEQYF.

The V gene is TRBV6-4, the J gene TRBJ1-2; no reliable D call. The CDR3 extends over 13 amino acids. Trimming shortened V by 2 bases and J by 1 base, and 5 bases separated the two germline ends. Germline CDR1 reads MRHNA; CDR2 reads SNTAGT. The CDR3 nucleotides read TGTGCCAGCAGTGACGGGTATAACTATGGCTACACCTTC. Translated: CASSDGYNYGYTF.

As DNA, the CDR3 is TGCGCCAGCAGCTTGGCTCGCGATCATGAAGCTTTCTTT. Translated, it gives CASSLARDHEAFF. The chain combines TRBV5-1 with TRBJ1-1; D unresolved. Deletions cut 0 bases from V and 7 bases from J, with 10 bases between. The CDR3 has 13 residues. Germline CDR1 SGHRS, CDR2 YFSETQ.

The V and J genes are TRBV28 and TRBJ2-7; 15 bases fit TRBD2. The junction had 1 base not matched to a gene; V was cut back by 2 bases and J by 5 bases. From germline, CDR1 is MDHEN and CDR2 SYDVKM. The CDR3 is 15 residues long. The CDR3 loop reads CASSLGLAGGHEQYF. The CDR3 DNA reads as TGTGCCAGCAGTTTAGGACTAGCGGGAGGGCACGAGCAGTACTTC.

V and J are TRBV5-1 and TRBJ2-4, with no clear D. The CDR3 has 18 residues. Germline V gives CDR1 SGHRS, CDR2 YFSETQ. Trimming stripped 0 bases from V and 0 bases from J, with 16 bases between. Here the CDR3 DNA reads TGCGCCAGCAGCTTGGATCGTTTCGACCGGGTAGCCAAAAACATTCAGTACTTC. Protein product: CASSLDRFDRVAKNIQYF.

V usage is TRBV28 and J usage is TRBJ2-2; D perhaps matches TRBD2 (5 bases). Trimming shortened V by 5 bases and J by 13 bases, and 14 bases separated the two germline ends. The CDR3 has 12 amino acids. The germline V gene has CDR1 MDHEN and CDR2 SYDVKM. CDR3 loop: CASSPSNRGLFF. As DNA, the CDR3 is TGTGCCAGCAGTCCGAGTAATCGGGGGCTGTTTTTT. Based on the CDR3 plus reference TRBV28 and TRBJ2-2, the full variable domain is DVKVTQSSRYLVKRTGEKVFLECVQDMDHENMFWYRQDPGLGLRLIYFSYDVKMKEKGDIPEGYSVSREKKERFSLILESASTNQTSMYLCASSPSNRGLFFGEGSRLTVL.

This clone is a singleton in its sample. The gene calls are TRBV5-1 and TRBJ1-6, with 11 bases aligning to TRBD1. Looked up from germline, CDR1 is SGHRS and CDR2 is YFSETQ. The CDR3 runs to 15 residues. Losses at the gene ends were 4 bases for V and 10 bases for J; bases not matched to a gene: 7. CDR3 loop: CASSAGQGAKSPLHF. The CDR3 DNA follows: TGCGCCAGCAGCGCTGGACAGGGGGCTAAATCACCCCTCCACTTT.

Written as DNA, the CDR3 is TGTGCCAGCAGCCCCCTAGCGGGAGGCACAGATACGCAGTATTTT. Translated: CASSPLAGGTDTQYF. The chain carries TRBV7-9 and TRBJ2-3, with 10 bases lining up with TRBD2. The junction had 3 bases not matched to a gene; V was cut back by 5 bases and J by 1 base. This CDR3 comprises 15 residues. From germline, CDR1 is SEHNR and CDR2 FQNEAQ (reference sequence).

This chain joins TRBV18 and TRBJ1-5, with TRBD1 as a possible D gene (6 bases). The V end was cut by 1 base, the J end by 0 bases, with 19 bases between. Germline V lookup: CDR1 KGHSH, CDR2 LQKENI. The CDR3 consists of 19 residues. CDR3 sequence: CASSPRALWDTFSNQPQHF. For the CDR3, the DNA is TGTGCCAGCTCACCACGTGCCCTTTGGGACACTTTTAGCAATCAGCCCCAGCATTTT.

The V gene is TRBV7-2, the J gene TRBJ2-5; the D is unclear. The CDR3 is 14 amino acids. CDR1 SGHTA and CDR2 FQGNSA come from the germline V gene. Trimming removed 5 bases from V and 4 bases from J, with 14 bases in between. CDR3 coding DNA: TGTGCCAGCAGCCAATGGACGGGCGGAGAGACCCAGTACTTC. Its protein product is CASSQWTGGETQYF.

The chain combines TRBV19 with TRBJ2-5, with D possibly TRBD1 on 6 matching bases. The CDR3 sequence is 12 residues long. The germline CDR1 and CDR2 sequences are LNHDA and SQIVND (reference sequence). V was trimmed by 4 bases and J by 5 bases, leaving 8 bases between them. The CDR3 nucleotides read TGTGCCAGTAGTACTAGGGGGGAGACCCAGTACTTC. Its protein is CASSTRGETQYF.

The chain joins TRBV6-1 to TRBJ2-5; 8 bases map to TRBD2. V shed 0 bases and J 5 bases; nucleotides not matched to a gene: 11. The CDR3 has 17 amino acids. The germline V gene has CDR1 MNHNS and CDR2 SASEGT. The CDR3 nucleotides are TGTGCCAGCAGTGAAGCGCTTTCGGCGGGAGGAAGGGAGACCCAGTACTTC. Its protein product is CASSEALSAGGRETQYF.

CDR3 loop: CASSQAGAYEQYF. The CDR3 DNA reads TGCGCCAGCAGCCAAGCCGGAGCCTACGAGCAGTACTTC. The rearrangement uses TRBV4-1 and TRBJ2-7; no reliable D call. CDR3 length: 13 amino acids. Germline CDR1 reads MGHRA; CDR2 reads YSYEKL. V lost 1 base and J lost 2, with 6 bases in between.

This chain joins TRBV9 and TRBJ2-5, with 9 bases aligning to TRBD1. The germline V gene encodes CDR1 SGDLS and CDR2 YYNGEE. Trimming took 0 bases from V and 5 from J; bases not matched to a gene: 5. This CDR3 spans 15 amino acids. The CDR3 DNA reads as TGTGCCAGCAGCGTAGATGGACAGGGGCGTGAGACCCAGTACTTC. Its protein product is CASSVDGQGRETQYF.

The CDR3 nucleotides are TGTGCCAGCAGTTCACTAGAGGGGGGCACAGATACGCAGTATTTT. This sequence encodes CASSSLEGGTDTQYF. The rearrangement links TRBV28 to TRBJ2-3; weak D call: TRBD1 (6 bases). Trimming cost V 4 bases and J 1 base, with 12 bases left between them. From germline, CDR1 is MDHEN and CDR2 SYDVKM. CDR3 length equals 15 residues.

The chain carries TRBV12-3 or TRBV12-4 and TRBJ2-2; unclear D gene. This CDR3 is 12 amino acids long. Deletions cut 3 bases from V and 6 bases from J, with 5 bases between. CDR3 residues: CASSFESGELFF. As DNA, the CDR3 is TGTGCCAGCAGTTTCGAGTCCGGGGAGCTGTTTTTT.